Shown below are 20 T cell receptor beta chains from a single sample sequenced in a study of T cell changes during pregnancy in multiple sclerosis. Clones were sequenced by immunoSEQ multiplex PCR, and TCRdb holds only the in-frame ones, with some missing. The sample consists of under 85,000 clones, 75% to 95% of them appearing once. The source material was CD4+ T cells from peripheral blood mononuclear cells, sampled in the second trimester of pregnancy. The receptors here all came from a female donor with multiple sclerosis, enrolled in a pregnancy study.

The chain uses TRBV5-6 and TRBJ1-6, with TRBD1 matching over 7 bases. The CDR3 is 15 residues long. Looked up from germline, CDR1 is SGHDT and CDR2 is YYEEEE. Unmatched junction bases numbered 8, after V lost 3 bases and J lost 8 bases. The CDR3 DNA reads as TGTGCCAGCAGCTCATTGGACAGGACCGATTCACCCCTCCACTTT. Translation gives CASSSLDRTDSPLHF. The entire variable domain, with the rest obtained from reference TRBV5-6 and TRBJ1-6, is as follows: DAGVTQSPTHLIKTRGQQVTLRCSPKSGHDTVSWYQQALGQGPQFIFQYYEEEERQRGNFPDRFSGHQFPNYSSELNVNALLLGDSALYLCASSSLDRTDSPLHFGNGTRLTVT.

The chain couples TRBV7-2 to TRBJ1-1, with D possibly being TRBD1 (5 bases). V dropped 6 bases and J dropped 3 bases, with 14 bases sitting between them. The CDR3 is made up of 14 amino acids. Looked up from germline, CDR1 is SGHTA and CDR2 is FQGNSA. The CDR3 DNA sequence: TGTGCCAGCAGGGCCAAGGCGGGGGACACTGAAGCTTTCTTT. Amino acids: CASRAKAGDTEAFF.

The chain couples TRBV30 to TRBJ1-6; a possible D gene is TRBD1 (6 bases). Per the germline V gene, CDR1 is GTSNPN and CDR2 is SVGIG (reference sequence). Deletions cut 5 bases from V and 7 bases from J, with 15 bases between. The CDR3 covers 14 residues. CDR3 DNA: TGTGCCTGGCGTGGGGACATCTTAAATTCACCCCTCCACTTT. As protein: CAWRGDILNSPLHF.

CDR3 in amino acids: CASSPRTGGGSPLHF. In DNA, the CDR3 is TGTGCCAGCAGCCCAAGGACAGGGGGCGGTTCACCCCTCCACTTT. The rearrangement uses TRBV7-2 and TRBJ1-6, with 11 bases fitting TRBD1. This CDR3 contains 15 residues. Germline lookup yields CDR1 SGHTA and CDR2 FQGNSA. Germline trimming cut 5 bases from V and 9 bases from J; bases unmatched to any gene: 6.

The chain joins TRBV13 to TRBJ2-7; tentative D call: TRBD1 (5 bases). The germline V gene has CDR1 PRHDT and CDR2 FYEKMQ (reference sequence). The ends were cut back, 5 bases at V and 2 bases at J, with 13 bases in the middle. This CDR3 is 14 amino acids long. The DNA for the CDR3 is TGTGCCAGCAGCCCTAGGACACTACCCTACGAGCAGTACTTC. The encoded protein is CASSPRTLPYEQYF.

The V gene is TRBV6-1, the J gene TRBJ1-1; D uncertain. V lost 7 bases and J 4 bases, leaving 7 bases between the germline ends. This CDR3 is built from 11 residues. The germline V gene has CDR1 MNHNS and CDR2 SASEGT. This CDR3 reads CASISGTEAFF. The CDR3 DNA is TGTGCCAGCATCAGTGGCACTGAAGCTTTCTTT.

The rearrangement uses TRBV5-1 and TRBJ2-3; 8 nucleotides line up with TRBD1. Germline CDR1 SGHRS, CDR2 YFSETQ. CDR3 length equals 16 residues. V lost 4 bases and J lost 2; bases outside the gene matches: 9. CDR3 bases: TGCGCCAGCAGCGCCGGGACAGGCTTATTCACAGATACGCAGTATTTT. Its translation: CASSAGTGLFTDTQYF.

This CDR3 reads CASSSGQLSLETQYF. Here the CDR3 DNA reads TGTGCCAGCAGCTCGGGACAGTTGAGTTTGGAGACCCAGTACTTC. The J gene is TRBJ2-5, the V gene TRBV7-8, with TRBD1 matching 7 bases. CDR3 size: 15 residues. Germline V lookup: CDR1 SGHVS, CDR2 FQNEAQ. Trimming removed 4 bases from V and 5 bases from J; junction bases left unmatched: 10.

This chain joins TRBV6-1 and TRBJ1-2; TRBD1 matches 9 bases. The CDR3 covers 16 residues. The trim removed 4 bases at V and 7 bases at J, leaving 13 bases unmatched. CDR1 and CDR2 from the germline V gene are MNHNS and SASEGT. CDR3 sequence: CASSGLPGQGGAGYTF. The CDR3 DNA sequence: TGTGCCAGCAGTGGACTACCGGGACAGGGAGGAGCTGGCTACACCTTC.

Worth noting for this clone: A junction end diverges from the germline sequence, so it may reflect a read error. This chain connects TRBV7-7 to TRBJ2-5, with TRBD2 matching over 10 bases. The CDR3 totals 16 residues. CDR1 and CDR2 from the germline V gene are SSHAT and FNYEAQ (reference sequence). The CDR3 loop is CASSLDAAGGLETQYF. The CDR3 DNA follows: TGTGCTAGCAGCTTAGATGCAGCGGGAGGGCTGGAGACCCAGTACTTC.

This chain connects TRBV10-2 to TRBJ1-6; tentative D call: TRBD1 (5 bases). In germline, CDR1 is WSHSY, CDR2 SAAADI. V was pared by 6 bases and J by 9 bases, with 9 bases between. The CDR3 contains 12 residues. CDR3 nucleotide sequence: TGCGCCAGCAGCTGGAGGGGTTCACCCCTCCACTTT. Translating it yields CASSWRGSPLHF.

The gene calls are TRBV28 and TRBJ2-1; TRBD2 aligns across 8 bases. Germline loops: CDR1 MDHEN, CDR2 SYDVKM. The CDR3 loop spans 15 amino acids. Trimming cost V 7 bases and J 4 bases; bases outside gene matches: 9. In DNA, the CDR3 is TGTGCCAGCAACGCAGGGACTAGTCTTTACAATGAGCAGTTCTTC. Its protein product is CASNAGTSLYNEQFF.

The chain is built from TRBV4-2 and TRBJ2-7; D call uncertain. Germline CDR1 LGHNA, CDR2 YNFKEQ. The CDR3 is 14 amino acids. V was trimmed by 0 bases and J by 0 bases, leaving 6 bases between them. CDR3 region: CASSQDYNSYEQYF. The CDR3 DNA reads as TGTGCCAGCAGCCAAGATTACAACTCCTACGAGCAGTACTTC.

The chain has TRBV20-1 and TRBJ1-5; D is ambiguous. Germline CDR1 and CDR2: DFQATT and SNEGSKA (reference sequence). CDR3 length equals 11 residues. The V and J ends lost 8 bases and 11 bases respectively, with 16 bases between them. This CDR3 is CSTGQLGAQHF. The CDR3 DNA reads TGCAGTACCGGCCAGCTTGGAGCCCAGCATTTT.

The V gene is TRBV5-4, the J gene TRBJ1-2, with D hard to call. Trimming stripped 0 bases from V and 2 bases from J, with 8 bases between. This CDR3 contains 14 residues. Germline CDR1 is SGHNT and CDR2 is YYREEE (reference sequence). Here the CDR3 DNA reads TGTGCCAGCAGCTTGGTCCACTCGAACTATGGCTACACCTTC. Encoded protein: CASSLVHSNYGYTF.

The rearrangement uses TRBV9 and TRBJ1-1; D perhaps matches TRBD1 (5 bases). CDR1 and CDR2 from the germline V gene are SGDLS and YYNGEE. The length of the CDR3 is 14 residues. V lost 0 bases and J lost 1, with 7 bases in between. The CDR3 nucleotides read TGTGCCAGCAGCGTAGCCACAGGGAACACTGAAGCTTTCTTT. It encodes CASSVATGNTEAFF.

This clone was detected only once. V usage is TRBV21-1 and J usage is TRBJ2-1; the D segment call TRBD1 is taken from the table without a DNA check. TRBV21-1 has pseudogene status. The CDR3 sequence is 17 residues long. The CDR3 sequence: CASSLSFEGTAYNEQFF. The CDR3 nucleotides read TGTGCCAGCAGCCTAAGTTTTGAAGGGACAGCCTACAATGAGCAGTTCTTC.

The CDR3 bases are TGTGCCAGCAGCTCACAGGGAACTGAAGCTTTCTTT. Translating gives CASSSQGTEAFF. This sequence joins TRBV13 and TRBJ1-1; D perhaps matches TRBD1 (6 bases). Trimming pared 4 bases from V and 5 bases from J, leaving 8 bases between. The CDR3 length is 12 residues. Germline CDR1 and CDR2: PRHDT and FYEKMQ (reference sequence).

This chain links TRBV9 with TRBJ2-1; a weak D match, TRBD1 (6 bases). CDR3 size: 18 residues. The germline V gene has CDR1 SGDLS and CDR2 YYNGEE. Trimming pared 3 bases from V and 2 bases from J, leaving 21 bases between. The CDR3, as DNA: TGTGCCAGCAGCGAGTCCTCCTGGGGGCAGGGCGCCTACAATGAGCAGTTCTTC. It is translated as CASSESSWGQGAYNEQFF. The whole variable domain, filled in from reference TRBV9 and TRBJ2-1, reads DSGVTQTPKHLITATGQRVTLRCSPRSGDLSVYWYQQSLDQGLQFLIQYYNGEERAKGNILERFSAQQFPDLHSELNLSSLELGDSALYFCASSESSWGQGAYNEQFFGPGTRLTVL.

V is TRBV5-1 and J is TRBJ2-7, with D possibly being TRBD2 (5 bases). Trimming removed 7 bases from V and 0 bases from J, with 14 bases in between. Germline CDR1 and CDR2: SGHRS and YFSETQ. The CDR3 spans 14 residues. The CDR3 loop reads CASLREPSSYEQYF. The CDR3 DNA is TGCGCCAGCCTACGGGAACCCAGCTCCTACGAGCAGTACTTC.